Listed here are 13 T cell receptor beta chains from one sample, sequenced in a study of shared T cell receptors in the human thymus. Using immunoSEQ multiplex PCR, the repertoire was profiled, and TCRdb retains in-frame clones only, with some absent. The sample contains approximately 580,000 clones, approximately 80% of which appear only once. The sample also formed part of further work on human thymus T cells.

Input material: thymocytes. These receptor sequences come from a boy in the first two years of life with a congenital heart defect.

The V gene is TRBV11-3, the J gene TRBJ1-1; TRBD1 matches 8 bases. Per germline, CDR1 SGHNT and CDR2 YENEEA. J lost 2 bases, V lost 0 bases, and 2 bases had no gene match. This CDR3 is built from 15 residues. CDR3 in amino acids: CASSLEGQGNTEAFF. The CDR3 DNA reads TGTGCCAGCAGCTTAGAAGGACAGGGAAACACTGAAGCTTTCTTT. Using reference TRBV11-3 and TRBJ1-1 for the parts outside the CDR3, the full variable domain is EAGVVQSPRYKIIEKKQPVAFWCNPISGHNTLYWYLQNLGQGPELLIRYENEEAVDDSQLPKDRFSAERLKGVDSTLKIQPAELGDSAVYLCASSLEGQGNTEAFFGQGTRLTVV.

The DNA for the CDR3 is TGTGCCACCGGACTAGCGGGGGCCATCCATACCGAGCAGTACTTC. Translated: CATGLAGAIHTEQYF. The V call is TRBV19, the J call TRBJ2-7, with 13 bases matching TRBD2. Per germline, CDR1 LNHDA and CDR2 SQIVND (reference sequence). The CDR3 is 15 amino acids. The trim removed 10 bases at V and 6 bases at J, leaving 12 bases unmatched.

This chain uses TRBV5-5 with TRBJ2-7; a possible D gene is TRBD2 (6 bases). The germline CDR1 and CDR2 sequences are SGHKS and YYEKEE (reference sequence). V lost 0 bases and J lost 0, with 19 bases in between. The CDR3 covers 18 residues. Written as DNA, the CDR3 is TGTGCCAGCAGCTTGGGCCTCGCCAGGGCGGGATGCTCCTACGAGCAGTACTTC. As protein: CASSLGLARAGCSYEQYF.

The chain carries TRBV19 and TRBJ2-2, with a possible D match to TRBD1 (5 bases). CDR3 size: 14 residues. Trimming left V 4 bases short and J 4 bases short, with 10 bases between. Germline V gene sequence: CDR1 LNHDA, CDR2 SQIVND (reference sequence). The DNA for the CDR3 is TGTGCCAGTAGTACAGGGATGAGCACCGGGGAGCTGTTTTTT. Protein: CASSTGMSTGELFF.

This rearrangement joins TRBV5-1 to TRBJ2-1; 12 bases match TRBD2. The junction had 12 bases not matched to a gene; V was cut back by 6 bases and J by 8 bases. This CDR3 is 16 amino acids long. From germline, CDR1 is SGHRS and CDR2 YFSETQ. CDR3 region: CASTTTWTSGIYEQFF. The CDR3 DNA is TGCGCCAGCACCACGACCTGGACTAGCGGGATTTATGAGCAGTTCTTC. The variable domain in full, with the rest retrieved from reference TRBV5-1 and TRBJ2-1, is KAGVTQTPRYLIKTRGQQVTLSCSPISGHRSVSWYQQTPGQGLQFLFEYFSETQRNKGNFPGRFSGRQFSNSRSEMNVSTLELGDSALYLCASTTTWTSGIYEQFFGPGTRLTVL.

The chain combines TRBV27 with TRBJ2-1, with D possibly matching TRBD1 (6 bases). CDR3 length: 16 residues. V gave up 4 bases and J gave up 5 bases, with 18 bases separating them. Germline loops: CDR1 MNHEY, CDR2 SMNVEV (reference sequence). CDR3 in amino acids: CASSSPRRGADNEQFF. Here the CDR3 DNA reads TGTGCCAGCAGTTCTCCCCGCAGGGGAGCCGACAATGAGCAGTTCTTC.

V usage is TRBV7-2 and J usage is TRBJ2-1; D uncertain. Trimming removed 5 bases at V and 0 bases at J, with 11 bases between. CDR3 length: 15 amino acids. Germline values: CDR1 SGHTA, CDR2 FQGNSA. CDR3 sequence: CASSLKRSSYNEQFF. The DNA of the CDR3 is TGTGCCAGCAGCCTGAAGAGGAGCTCCTACAATGAGCAGTTCTTC.

The chain employs TRBV11-2 and TRBJ2-4; D possibly corresponds to TRBD1 (6 bases). CDR1 and CDR2 (germline): SGHAT, FQNNGV. The CDR3 runs 16 residues. Trimming took off 5 bases at V and 3 bases at J, with 17 bases between the two ends. CDR3 amino acids: CASSPGHHRGKNIQYF. The CDR3 region has the DNA TGTGCCAGCAGCCCGGGACACCACCGGGGCAAAAACATTCAGTACTTC.

The J gene is TRBJ2-7, the V gene TRBV7-3; 9 bases map to TRBD1. Germline assignment: CDR1 SGHTA and CDR2 FQGTGA. V gave up 2 bases and J gave up 4 bases; unmatched junction bases: 9. CDR3 length: 16 residues. CDR3 bases: TGTGCCAGCAGCTTATCGGGACAGGGTAGGTCATACGAGCAGTACTTC. Protein: CASSLSGQGRSYEQYF.

In nucleotides, the CDR3 is TGTGCCAGCAGGAAAGTGGGACTCTACAATGAGCAGTTCTTC. Translating it yields CASRKVGLYNEQFF. The chain recombines TRBV4-2 with TRBJ2-1; possible D gene TRBD2, 6 bases. The CDR3 contains 14 residues. The V end lost 6 bases, the J end lost 3 bases, and 12 bases lay between the germline ends. Germline CDR1 reads LGHNA; CDR2 reads YNFKEQ.

The V and J genes are TRBV29-1 and TRBJ1-1; perhaps TRBD1 as D (5 bases). V gave up 7 bases and J gave up 5 bases, with 14 bases separating them. The CDR3 is made up of 12 amino acids. Per the germline V gene, CDR1 is SQVTM and CDR2 is ANQGSEA. The CDR3 DNA is TGCAGCGGGGGTTGGGGGAGGACTGAAGCTTTCTTT. This encodes CSGGWGRTEAFF. Filled out from reference TRBV29-1 and TRBJ1-1, the complete variable domain reads SAVISQKPSRDICQRGTSLTIQCQVDSQVTMMFWYRQQPGQSLTLIATANQGSEATYESGFVIDKFPISRPNLTFSTLTVSNMSPEDSSIYLCSGGWGRTEAFFGQGTRLTVV.

DNA for the CDR3: TGTGCCAGCAGCTTCCGTTCGGGAAACACCATATATTTT. It codes for CASSFRSGNTIYF. This chain links TRBV7-9 with TRBJ1-3; D uncertain. V shed 3 bases and J shed 4 bases, with 7 bases lying between them. CDR1 is SEHNR and CDR2 is FQNEAQ in the germline V gene (reference sequence). The CDR3 loop spans 13 amino acids.

The rearrangement joins TRBV19 to TRBJ1-2, with D perhaps matching TRBD1 (6 bases). Trimming pared 5 bases from V and 7 bases from J, leaving 17 bases between. Germline CDR1 and CDR2: LNHDA and SQIVND (reference sequence). The CDR3 sequence is 14 residues long. CDR3 sequence reads: CASSLAGGGSGYTF. In DNA, the CDR3 is TGTGCCAGTAGTCTTGCGGGCGGGGGCTCTGGCTACACCTTC.